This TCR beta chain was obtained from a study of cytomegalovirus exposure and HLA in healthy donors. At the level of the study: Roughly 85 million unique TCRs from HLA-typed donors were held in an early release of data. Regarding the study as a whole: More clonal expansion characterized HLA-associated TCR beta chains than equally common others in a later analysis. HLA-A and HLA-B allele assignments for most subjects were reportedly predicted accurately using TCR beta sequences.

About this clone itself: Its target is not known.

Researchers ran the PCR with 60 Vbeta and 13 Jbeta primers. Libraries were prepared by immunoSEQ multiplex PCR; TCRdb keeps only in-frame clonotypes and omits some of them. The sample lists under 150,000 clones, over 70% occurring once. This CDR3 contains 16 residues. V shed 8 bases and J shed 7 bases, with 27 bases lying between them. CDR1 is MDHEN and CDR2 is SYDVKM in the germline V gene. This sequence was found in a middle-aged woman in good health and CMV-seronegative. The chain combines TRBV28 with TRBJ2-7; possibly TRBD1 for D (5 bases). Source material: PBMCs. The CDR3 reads CASSQRAGREQWEQYF. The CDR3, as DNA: TGTGCCAGCTCACAACGCGCTGGCAGGGAACAATGGGAGCAGTACTTC.